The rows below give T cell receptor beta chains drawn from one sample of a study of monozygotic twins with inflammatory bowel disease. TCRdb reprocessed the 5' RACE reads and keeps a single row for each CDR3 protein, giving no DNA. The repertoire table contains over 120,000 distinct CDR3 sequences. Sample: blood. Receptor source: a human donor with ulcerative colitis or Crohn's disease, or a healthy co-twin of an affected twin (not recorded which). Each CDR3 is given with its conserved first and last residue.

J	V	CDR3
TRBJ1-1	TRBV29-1	CSVGTGRNTEAFF
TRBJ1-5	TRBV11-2	CASSLEASNQPQHF
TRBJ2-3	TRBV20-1	CSAPLAGRTDTQYF
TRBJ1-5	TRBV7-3	CASSLTNSNQPQHF
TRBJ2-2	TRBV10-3	CAITPSGRGTGELFF
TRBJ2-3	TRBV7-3	CTSSTSTDTQYF
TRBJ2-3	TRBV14	CASSLRGSTDKQYF
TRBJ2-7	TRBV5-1	CASSRTSGSPQYF
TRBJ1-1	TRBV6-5	CASSYTTGGDTEAFF
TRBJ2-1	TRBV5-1	CASSLPSGAYNEQFF
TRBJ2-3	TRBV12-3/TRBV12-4	CASSPWAAYQSTDTQYF
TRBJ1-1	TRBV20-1	CSALANNMNTEAFF
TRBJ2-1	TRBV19	CASSIPSTGGWRNEQFF
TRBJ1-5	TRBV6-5	CASSYVGQGGNQPQHF
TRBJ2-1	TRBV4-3	CASSPVGATSGRANEQFF
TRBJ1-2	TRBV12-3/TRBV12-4	CASSRRPRGYGYTF
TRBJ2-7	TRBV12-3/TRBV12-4	CASSLGREKQYF
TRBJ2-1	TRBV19	CASSIMGLQGPSYNEQFF
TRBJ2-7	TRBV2	CASSEEAHRGTGSYEQYF
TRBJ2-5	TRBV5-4	CASGREYQETQYF
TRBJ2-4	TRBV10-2	CASSESGKNIQYF
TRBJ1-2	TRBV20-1	CSARRGADGYTF
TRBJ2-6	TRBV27	CASSFESGANVLTF
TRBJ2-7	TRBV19	CASSYSGRDEQYF